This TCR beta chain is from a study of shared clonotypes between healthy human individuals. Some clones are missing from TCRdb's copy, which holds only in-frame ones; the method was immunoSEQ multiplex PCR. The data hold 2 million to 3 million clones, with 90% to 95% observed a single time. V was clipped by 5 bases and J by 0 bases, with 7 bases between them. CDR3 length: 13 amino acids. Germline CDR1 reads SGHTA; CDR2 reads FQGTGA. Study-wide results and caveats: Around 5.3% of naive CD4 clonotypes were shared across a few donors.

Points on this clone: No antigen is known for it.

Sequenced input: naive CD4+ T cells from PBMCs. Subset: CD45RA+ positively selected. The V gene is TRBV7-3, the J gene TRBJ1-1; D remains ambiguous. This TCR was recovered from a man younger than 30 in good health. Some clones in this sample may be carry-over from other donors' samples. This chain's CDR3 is CASSQEMNTEAFF. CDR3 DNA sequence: TGTGCCAGCAGCCAAGAGATGAACACTGAAGCTTTCTTT.